The entry below gives a single T cell receptor (beta chain) sequence along with its context. The antigen is undetermined. There are 16 residues in the CDR3. The V gene end was trimmed by 2 bases and the J gene end by 5 bases; junction bases not matched to a gene: 6. Germline V gives CDR1 KGHSH, CDR2 LQKENI. The data derive from a study of OX40 agonist ivuxolimab in advanced cancers. Whole-study context: Ivuxolimab, which patients received intravenously every 2 weeks, was dosed at 0.01 to 10 mg/kg.

Cycle 7 day 1, cycle 4 day 1, and baseline were the timepoints at which blood was sampled. General observations from the study: At 0.1 to 3.0 mg/kg, CD4+ and CD8+ blood T cells expanded clonally by week 6.

Here immunoSEQ multiplex PCR was the method, and the copy in TCRdb shows in-frame clones only, minus some. The sample lists tens of thousands of clones, roughly 84% occurring once. This sequence was found in an adult with an advanced solid tumor such as melanoma, head and neck, liver or kidney cancer. The specimen was CD4+ or CD8+ T cells sorted from blood, collected in a trial of the OX40 agonist ivuxolimab. The chain combines TRBV18 with TRBJ1-4; 9 bases line up with TRBD1. The CDR3 DNA sequence: TGTGCCAGCTCACCAGCGACAGGGGGAAGGAATGAAAAACTGTTTTTT. Translated: CASSPATGGRNEKLFF.